A single T cell receptor (beta chain) is shown here with its context. Antigen unknown. The sample is drawn from a study of T cell responses to AZD1222 COVID-19 vaccine. Sequencing used immunoSEQ multiplex PCR; TCRdb keeps in-frame clones, though not all of them. This sample has around 130,000 clones, with roughly 92% found just once. The study's findings and limits: With dominance at 160-218 and 743-854, vaccine-associated CD4 TCRs spanned spike.

The ends lost 0 bases at V and 6 bases at J; junction bases unmatched: 3. The CDR3 runs to 15 residues. Germline loops: CDR1 SGHRS, CDR2 YFSETQ. Analyses pooled second doses at about 4 or about 12 weeks. This chain links TRBV5-1 with TRBJ2-1, with 10 bases aligning to TRBD2. The sequence was obtained from an adult who received the AZD1222 COVID-19 vaccine. Source: peripheral blood, taken 28 days after the second AZD1222 dose. In DNA form, the CDR3 reads TGCGCCAGCAGCTTGGAAGGACTAGCGGTCAATGAGCAGTTCTTC. Translated, it gives CASSLEGLAVNEQFF.